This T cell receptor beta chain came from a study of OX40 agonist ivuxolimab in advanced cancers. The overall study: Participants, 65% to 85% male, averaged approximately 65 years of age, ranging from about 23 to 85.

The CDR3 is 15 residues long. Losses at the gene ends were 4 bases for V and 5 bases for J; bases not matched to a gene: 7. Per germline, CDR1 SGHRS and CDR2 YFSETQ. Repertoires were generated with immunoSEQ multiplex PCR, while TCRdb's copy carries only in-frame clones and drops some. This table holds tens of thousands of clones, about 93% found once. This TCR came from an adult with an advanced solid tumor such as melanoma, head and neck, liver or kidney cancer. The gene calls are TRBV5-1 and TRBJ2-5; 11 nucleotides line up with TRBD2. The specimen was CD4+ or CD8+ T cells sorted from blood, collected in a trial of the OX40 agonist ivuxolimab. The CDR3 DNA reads TGCGCCAGCAGCACCTCTAGCGGGAGGTTGGAGACCCAGTACTTC. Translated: CASSTSSGRLETQYF. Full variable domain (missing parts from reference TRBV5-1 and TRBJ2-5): KAGVTQTPRYLIKTRGQQVTLSCSPISGHRSVSWYQQTPGQGLQFLFEYFSETQRNKGNFPGRFSGRQFSNSRSEMNVSTLELGDSALYLCASSTSSGRLETQYFGPGTRLLVL.